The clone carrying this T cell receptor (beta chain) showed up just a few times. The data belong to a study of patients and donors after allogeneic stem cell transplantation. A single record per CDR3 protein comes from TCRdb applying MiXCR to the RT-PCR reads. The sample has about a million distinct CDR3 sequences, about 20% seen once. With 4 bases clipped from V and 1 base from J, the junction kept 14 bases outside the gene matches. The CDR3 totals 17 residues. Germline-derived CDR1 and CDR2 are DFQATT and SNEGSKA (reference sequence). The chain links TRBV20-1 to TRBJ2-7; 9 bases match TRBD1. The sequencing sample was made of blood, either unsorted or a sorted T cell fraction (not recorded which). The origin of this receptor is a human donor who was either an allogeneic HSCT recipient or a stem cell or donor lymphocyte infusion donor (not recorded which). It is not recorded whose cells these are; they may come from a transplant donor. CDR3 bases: TGCAGTGCTATCAAGAGCGGGGACAGGGCTAGATCCTACGAGCAGTACTTC. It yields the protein CSAIKSGDRARSYEQYF.